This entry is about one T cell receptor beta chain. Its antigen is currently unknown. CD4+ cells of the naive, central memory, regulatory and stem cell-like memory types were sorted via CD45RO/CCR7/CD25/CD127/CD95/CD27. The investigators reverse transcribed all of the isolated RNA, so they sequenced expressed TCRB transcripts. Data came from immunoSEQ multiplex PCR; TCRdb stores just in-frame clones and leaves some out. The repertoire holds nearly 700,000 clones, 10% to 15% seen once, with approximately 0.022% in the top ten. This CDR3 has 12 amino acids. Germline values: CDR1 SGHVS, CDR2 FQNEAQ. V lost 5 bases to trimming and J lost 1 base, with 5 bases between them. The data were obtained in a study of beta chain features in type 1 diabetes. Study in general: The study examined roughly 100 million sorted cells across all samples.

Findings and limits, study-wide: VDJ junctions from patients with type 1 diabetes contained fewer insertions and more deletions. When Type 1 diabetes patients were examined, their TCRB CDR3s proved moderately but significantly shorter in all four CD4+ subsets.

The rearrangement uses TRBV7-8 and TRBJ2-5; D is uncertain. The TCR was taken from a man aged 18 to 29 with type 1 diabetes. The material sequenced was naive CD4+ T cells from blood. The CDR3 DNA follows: TGTGCCAGCAGCCTCCTCCAAGAGACCCAGTACTTC. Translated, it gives CASSLLQETQYF. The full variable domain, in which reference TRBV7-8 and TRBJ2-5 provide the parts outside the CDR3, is GAGVSQSPRYKVAKRGQDVALRCDPISGHVSLFWYQQALGQGPEFLTYFQNEAQLDKSGLPSDRFFAERPEGSVSTLKIQRTQQEDSAVYLCASSLLQETQYFGPGTRLLVL.